The 25 T cell receptor beta chains given below trace back to one sample, sequenced in a study of CD8+ T cells in alopecia areata. Isolated RNA was reverse transcribed into cDNA used as the sequencing template. The repertoire was sequenced with immunoSEQ multiplex PCR; TCRdb's copy has only in-frame clones and lacks some. This sample yields fewer than 150,000 clones, of which approximately 53% are seen a single time; 3.5% to 5% belongs to the top ten. The source was CD4+ T cells sorted from blood, collected at week 0. The receptors stem from a human donor with alopecia areata.

This clone has only a few counts. The chain couples TRBV11-2 to TRBJ1-5; a weak D match, TRBD1 (5 bases). This CDR3 is built from 13 residues. V shed 0 bases and J shed 9 bases, with 9 bases lying between them. The germline gives CDR1 SGHAT, CDR2 FQNNGV. This chain's CDR3 is CASSLDVGAPQHF. In nucleotides, the CDR3 is TGTGCCAGCAGCTTAGATGTAGGGGCGCCCCAGCATTTT.

This clone occurred many times. The chain links TRBV6-6 to TRBJ1-1, with no clear D. Trimming pared 7 bases from V and 4 bases from J, leaving 13 bases between. CDR1 MNHNY and CDR2 SVGAGI come from the germline V gene (reference sequence). The length of the CDR3 is 13 residues. Here the CDR3 DNA reads TGTGCCAGCATATTGGCGGGGTCCACTGAAGCTTTCTTT. Its protein product is CASILAGSTEAFF.

The V and J genes are TRBV30 and TRBJ2-3; 9 nucleotides line up with TRBD2. This CDR3 contains 17 residues. Trimming took 3 bases from V and 0 from J; bases not matched to a gene: 10. CDR1 is GTSNPN and CDR2 is SVGIG in the germline V gene (reference sequence). For the CDR3, the DNA is TGTGCCTGGAGAAGGGGAGGAGGACTAGCGAGCACAGATACGCAGTATTTT. Its translation: CAWRRGGGLASTDTQYF. Full variable domain (rest looked up from reference TRBV30 and TRBJ2-3): SQTIHQWPATLVQPVGSPLSLECTVEGTSNPNLYWYRQAAGRGLQLLFYSVGIGQISSEVPQNLSASRPQDRQFILSSKKLLLSDSGFYLCAWRRGGGLASTDTQYFGPGTRLTVL.

The J gene is TRBJ1-2, the V gene TRBV7-9, with 9 bases identical to TRBD1. J gave up 3 bases and V 5 bases, and 10 bases lay outside the gene matches. The CDR3 loop spans 16 amino acids. CDR1 is SEHNR, CDR2 FQNEAQ, per germline (reference sequence). CDR3 residues: CASSHRPGQGDYGYTF. DNA of the CDR3: TGTGCCAGCAGCCATCGACCGGGACAGGGAGACTATGGCTACACCTTC.

The rearrangement uses TRBV5-1 and TRBJ2-3; 9 nucleotides align to TRBD1. Germline V gene data show CDR1 as SGHRS and CDR2 as YFSETQ. Losses at the gene ends were 0 bases for V and 3 bases for J; bases not matched to a gene: 2. The CDR3 runs 15 residues. The CDR3 DNA reads TGCGCCAGCAGCTTGGGGACAGGGGCTACAGATACGCAGTATTTT. Protein product: CASSLGTGATDTQYF. The full variable domain, its missing parts supplied by reference TRBV5-1 and TRBJ2-3, is KAGVTQTPRYLIKTRGQQVTLSCSPISGHRSVSWYQQTPGQGLQFLFEYFSETQRNKGNFPGRFSGRQFSNSRSEMNVSTLELGDSALYLCASSLGTGATDTQYFGPGTRLTVL.

This clone was picked up a small number of times. The chain carries TRBV28 and TRBJ2-6; tentatively, D is TRBD2 (5 bases). Germline CDR1 MDHEN, CDR2 SYDVKM. The V gene lost 6 bases and the J gene lost 0 bases, with 12 bases spanning the gap. This CDR3 region has 16 residues. The CDR3 sequence: CASRPSGVSGANVLTF. CDR3 coding DNA: TGTGCCAGCAGACCAAGCGGAGTCTCTGGGGCCAACGTCCTGACTTTC. Full variable domain (rest looked up from reference TRBV28 and TRBJ2-6): DVKVTQSSRYLVKRTGEKVFLECVQDMDHENMFWYRQDPGLGLRLIYFSYDVKMKEKGDIPEGYSVSREKKERFSLILESASTNQTSMYLCASRPSGVSGANVLTFGAGSRLTVL.

The chain recombines TRBV27 with TRBJ2-5; TRBD1 agrees at 7 bases. The CDR3 runs 15 residues. CDR1 is MNHEY and CDR2 is SMNVEV in the germline V gene (reference sequence). With 2 bases clipped from V and 4 bases from J, the junction kept 7 bases outside the gene matches. The CDR3 sequence is CASSLKGAAVETQYF. For the CDR3, the DNA is TGTGCCAGCAGTTTAAAGGGGGCGGCCGTAGAGACCCAGTACTTC.

V is TRBV7-8 and J is TRBJ2-3, with D perhaps matching TRBD2 (5 bases). Germline V gives CDR1 SGHVS, CDR2 FQNEAQ. The ends were cut back, 4 bases at V and 3 bases at J, with 8 bases in the middle. The CDR3 loop spans 13 amino acids. The CDR3 region is CASSYGLTDTQYF. Here the CDR3 DNA reads TGTGCCAGCAGCTACGGACTGACAGATACGCAGTATTTT.

Only one count was recorded for this clone. The rearrangement uses TRBV6-6 and TRBJ2-7; TRBD1 matches at 9 bases. With 6 bases clipped from V and 3 bases from J, the junction kept 6 bases outside the gene matches. Germline lookup yields CDR1 MNHNY and CDR2 SVGAGI (reference sequence). CDR3 length: 14 amino acids. Here the CDR3 reads CASSPTGGIYEQYF. In DNA form, the CDR3 reads TGTGCCAGCAGCCCGACAGGGGGGATCTACGAGCAGTACTTC.

The gene calls are TRBV5-1 and TRBJ1-1, with a weak D call TRBD1 (6 bases). The CDR3 spans 15 residues. The germline CDR1 and CDR2 sequences are SGHRS and YFSETQ. Trimming left V 4 bases short and J 0 bases short, with 13 bases between. The CDR3 coding sequence is TGCGCCAGCAGCGCTACAGGGACCATGAACACTGAAGCTTTCTTT. Translation gives CASSATGTMNTEAFF.

The chain is built from TRBV7-9 and TRBJ1-2, with 8 bases identical to TRBD1. V dropped 3 bases and J dropped 4; count of bases not matched to a gene: 7. The CDR3 covers 15 residues. Germline values: CDR1 SEHNR, CDR2 FQNEAQ (reference sequence). The CDR3 region has the DNA TGTGCCAGCAGCTTGGGACAGGCTCAAAGCTATGGCTACACCTTC. Protein sequence: CASSLGQAQSYGYTF.

This clone turned up a few times. The chain combines TRBV7-9 with TRBJ2-7; D assignment may be TRBD1 or TRBD2 (5 bases each). This CDR3 spans 14 amino acids. Trimming cost V 1 base and J 4 bases, with 11 bases left between them. Germline V gene data show CDR1 as SEHNR and CDR2 as FQNEAQ (reference sequence). CDR3 residues: CASSLVGEDYEQYF. Written as DNA, the CDR3 is TGTGCCAGCAGCTTAGTGGGGGAAGATTACGAGCAGTACTTC.

The rearrangement uses TRBV7-6 and TRBJ2-7, with 8 positions matching TRBD1. With 5 bases clipped from V and 5 bases from J, the junction kept 8 bases outside the gene matches. From germline, CDR1 is SGHVS and CDR2 FNYEAQ. The CDR3 is 14 amino acids. Here the CDR3 reads CASSVGQGRNEQYF. In DNA, the CDR3 is TGTGCCAGCAGCGTAGGACAGGGAAGGAACGAGCAGTACTTC. Using reference TRBV7-6 and TRBJ2-7 for the parts outside the CDR3, the full variable domain is GAGVSQSPRYKVTKRGQDVALRCDPISGHVSLYWYRQALGQGPEFLTYFNYEAQQDKSGLPNDRFSAERPEGSISTLTIQRTEQRDSAMYRCASSVGQGRNEQYFGPGTRLTVT.

This sequence joins TRBV7-9 and TRBJ1-6; 10 bases map to TRBD1. CDR1 SEHNR and CDR2 FQNEAQ come from the germline V gene (reference sequence). The CDR3 has 15 residues. Trimming removed 4 bases from V and 4 bases from J; junction bases left unmatched: 1. CDR3 loop: CASSSGQGYNSPLHF. The CDR3, as DNA: TGTGCCAGCAGCTCGGGACAGGGGTATAATTCACCCCTCCACTTT.

This clone appeared a few times. The chain is built from TRBV9 and TRBJ2-5; 7 bases fit TRBD1. Germline assignment: CDR1 SGDLS and CDR2 YYNGEE. This CDR3 has 15 residues. The V gene end was trimmed by 4 bases and the J gene end by 2 bases; junction bases not matched to a gene: 8. The CDR3 DNA is TGTGCCAGCAGCCCTTGGGACAGACTTCAAGAGACCCAGTACTTC. Protein sequence: CASSPWDRLQETQYF. The variable domain in full, completed from reference TRBV9 and TRBJ2-5, reads DSGVTQTPKHLITATGQRVTLRCSPRSGDLSVYWYQQSLDQGLQFLIQYYNGEERAKGNILERFSAQQFPDLHSELNLSSLELGDSALYFCASSPWDRLQETQYFGPGTRLLVL.

This clone was counted a few times. V usage is TRBV2 and J usage is TRBJ1-4, with D possibly being TRBD1 (5 bases). CDR1 and CDR2 (germline): SNHLY, FYNNEI. This CDR3 has 14 amino acids. V dropped 4 bases and J dropped 4 bases, with 10 bases sitting between them. The CDR3 DNA is TGTGCCAGCAGTGTCCGCAGGGATAATGAAAAACTGTTTTTT. Protein: CASSVRRDNEKLFF.

V is TRBV29-1 and J is TRBJ1-4; TRBD1 might be the D (6 bases). Germline V gene data show CDR1 as SQVTM and CDR2 as ANQGSEA. The length of the CDR3 is 11 residues. V lost 3 bases and J lost 8, with 7 bases in between. The CDR3 here is CSVDRGEKLFF. The CDR3 DNA sequence: TGCAGCGTTGACAGGGGAGAAAAACTGTTTTTT.

This clone was seen once. The chain carries TRBV27 and TRBJ2-2; unclear D gene. V dropped 1 base and J dropped 4 bases, with 7 bases sitting between them. This CDR3 has 14 residues. Germline-derived CDR1 and CDR2 are MNHEY and SMNVEV (reference sequence). Written as DNA, the CDR3 is TGTGCCAGCAGTTTATTTGGGCTCACCGGGGAGCTGTTTTTT. Translating it yields CASSLFGLTGELFF.

The chain recombines TRBV5-8 with TRBJ2-7; D perhaps matches TRBD1 (6 bases). V dropped 0 bases and J dropped 7 bases, with 8 bases sitting between them. The CDR3 length is 12 residues. CDR1 and CDR2 from the germline V gene are SGHTS and YDEGEE. CDR3 sequence (DNA): TGTGCCAGCAGCTTGGACCAGGGGGAGCAGTACTTC. Amino acid sequence: CASSLDQGEQYF.

This clone has only a few counts. The CDR3 coding sequence is TGTGCCTGGTCGTTTTCCGGGACTACCACCGGGGAGCTGTTTTTT. Translating gives CAWSFSGTTTGELFF. The genes are TRBV30 and TRBJ2-2, with 7 nucleotides matching TRBD2. With 5 bases clipped from V and 4 bases from J, the junction kept 10 bases outside the gene matches. The germline V gene encodes CDR1 GTSNPN and CDR2 SVGIG (reference sequence). This CDR3 spans 15 amino acids.

This sequence joins TRBV10-3 and TRBJ2-1; 7 bases map to TRBD2. Germline CDR1 is ENHRY and CDR2 is SYGVKD. CDR3 length equals 13 residues. J lost 8 bases, V lost 3 bases, and 4 bases had no gene match. Here the CDR3 reads CAISDPTSDEQFF. For the CDR3, the DNA is TGTGCCATCAGTGACCCAACTAGCGATGAGCAGTTCTTC.

The chain uses TRBV7-9 and TRBJ2-7; a possible D gene is TRBD2 (5 bases). With 6 bases removed from V and 4 bases from J, the gap between germline ends came to 10 bases. This CDR3 spans 12 amino acids. Germline CDR1 SEHNR, CDR2 FQNEAQ (reference sequence). DNA of the CDR3: TGTGCCAGCAGATCCCCGGGGTACGAGCAGTACTTC. This encodes CASRSPGYEQYF.

The J gene is TRBJ2-5, the V gene TRBV9; 11 nucleotides match TRBD1. CDR1 SGDLS and CDR2 YYNGEE come from the germline V gene. This CDR3 spans 13 amino acids. After removal of 5 bases from V and 5 bases from J, the junction contained 2 bases not matched to a gene. The CDR3 DNA sequence: TGTGCCAGCAGTAGGGACAGGGGGGAGACCCAGTACTTC. This translates into CASSRDRGETQYF.

The chain combines TRBV6-1 with TRBJ1-2; D remains unclear. The CDR3 length is 13 residues. CDR1 MNHNS and CDR2 SASEGT come from the germline V gene. V was trimmed by 6 bases and J by 2 bases, leaving 10 bases between them. CDR3 DNA sequence: TGTGCCAGCAGCGAGGTCTGGAACTATGGCTACACCTTC. Protein product: CASSEVWNYGYTF.

The rearrangement uses TRBV27 and TRBJ1-2; no clear D gene. Trimming removed 3 bases at V and 3 bases at J, with 8 bases between. Germline V gene sequence: CDR1 MNHEY, CDR2 SMNVEV (reference sequence). The CDR3 has 13 residues. Written as DNA, the CDR3 is TGTGCCAGCAGTTTGGTCGGCTACTATGGCTACACCTTC. This gives the protein CASSLVGYYGYTF.